These 6 T cell receptor beta chains originate from one sample sequenced in a study of blood T cell repertoires in COVID-19. Sequencing used immunoSEQ multiplex PCR; TCRdb keeps in-frame clones, though not all of them. The profile shows 160,000 or so clones, 82% of them singletons. The sample consisted of peripheral blood. These receptors were taken from a woman aged 70 to 79 with acute or convalescent COVID-19.

The rearrangement links TRBV6-5 to TRBJ2-7; D might be TRBD2 (5 bases). Trimming took off 5 bases at V and 6 bases at J, with 20 bases between the two ends. The CDR3 covers 15 residues. Germline V CDR1 and CDR2: MNHEY, SVGAGI. CDR3 amino acids: CASSRASSLLSEQYF. The CDR3 coding sequence is TGTGCCAGCAGTAGGGCCTCTAGCTTACTTTCCGAGCAGTACTTC.

The rearrangement links TRBV10-1 to TRBJ2-1; unclear D gene. Germline assignment: CDR1 WNHNN and CDR2 SYGVQD (reference sequence). The CDR3 is 13 amino acids. The V end was cut by 5 bases, the J end by 4 bases, with 9 bases between. CDR3 in amino acids: CASSPDLYNEQFF. The CDR3 nucleotides are TGCGCCAGCAGTCCCGACTTGTACAATGAGCAGTTCTTC.

There are a few counts of this clone. The V and J genes are TRBV9 and TRBJ1-2; 7 nucleotides agree with TRBD1. CDR3 length equals 13 residues. Germline V gene data show CDR1 as SGDLS and CDR2 as YYNGEE. V shed 0 bases, J shed 8 bases, and the junction held 4 bases outside the gene matches. The CDR3 protein is CASSVEQGVGYTF. CDR3 in DNA: TGTGCCAGCAGCGTAGAGCAGGGGGTCGGCTACACCTTC. Full variable domain (remainder filled in from reference TRBV9 and TRBJ1-2): DSGVTQTPKHLITATGQRVTLRCSPRSGDLSVYWYQQSLDQGLQFLIQYYNGEERAKGNILERFSAQQFPDLHSELNLSSLELGDSALYFCASSVEQGVGYTFGSGTRLTVV.

This clone was counted a few times. Other DNA sequences in this sample translate to the same CDR3. The rearrangement links TRBV6-5 to TRBJ1-2; perhaps TRBD1 as D (6 bases). The germline V gene encodes CDR1 MNHEY and CDR2 SVGAGI. V lost 5 bases to trimming and J lost 5 bases, with 12 bases between them. There are 13 residues in the CDR3. CDR3 region: CASSPAGEYGYTF. The CDR3 region has the DNA TGTGCCAGCAGTCCCGCAGGGGAGTATGGCTACACCTTC.

The rearrangement joins TRBV7-9 to TRBJ1-5; TRBD1 matches at 10 bases. From germline, CDR1 is SEHNR and CDR2 FQNEAQ (reference sequence). V lost 2 bases and J lost 6; bases outside the gene matches: 10. This CDR3 contains 17 residues. The CDR3, as DNA: TGTGCCAGCAGCTTATGGGCCGGGACAGGGGACATTCAGCCCCAGCATTTT. The encoded protein is CASSLWAGTGDIQPQHF.

This chain connects TRBV6-5 to TRBJ2-2, with TRBD2 matching over 8 bases. Germline V gene lookup returns CDR1 MNHEY and CDR2 SVGAGI. The CDR3 runs 13 residues. Trimming at V came to 6 bases and at J to 4 bases, leaving 1 base not matched to a gene. The DNA for the CDR3 is TGTGCCAGCAGCCGGGGGGGCACCGGGGAGCTGTTTTTT. This encodes CASSRGGTGELFF.